The rows below give T cell receptor beta chains drawn from one sample of a study of blood T cell repertoires in COVID-19. Here immunoSEQ multiplex PCR was the method, and the copy in TCRdb shows in-frame clones only, minus some. Seen here are a few hundred thousand clones, approximately 90% observed once, and the top ten hold 3%. Sequencing was carried out using peripheral blood. These receptors came from a woman aged 25-40 years with active or convalescent COVID-19. CDR3s include the opening cysteine and the closing phenylalanine or tryptophan. The D gene is left open where the match is weak. The size field is filled for only some rows; it gives once, few, many or a size class.

clone_size: .; d_call: TRBD2; v_call: TRBV6-2/TRBV6-3; j_call: TRBJ2-1; cdr3_nt: TGTGCCAGCAGCCGCGGGGGTAGCAATGAGCAGTTCTTC; cdr3_aa: CASSRGGSNEQFF
clone_size: once; d_call: TRBD1; v_call: TRBV7-2; j_call: TRBJ1-5; cdr3_nt: TGTGCCAGCAGTGGGACAGGGAAGAACCAGCCCCAGCATTTT; cdr3_aa: CASSGTGKNQPQHF
clone_size: once; d_call: TRBD1; v_call: TRBV9; j_call: TRBJ1-1; cdr3_nt: TGTGCCAGCAGCGTAGCTCAGGGGGGGAACACTGAAGCTTTCTTT; cdr3_aa: CASSVAQGGNTEAFF
clone_size: .; d_call: .; v_call: TRBV14; j_call: TRBJ2-3; cdr3_nt: TGTGCCAGCAGCCAAGATTACAGAACAGATACGCAGTATTTT; cdr3_aa: CASSQDYRTDTQYF
clone_size: .; d_call: .; v_call: TRBV10-3; j_call: TRBJ2-7; cdr3_nt: TGTGCCATCAGTGAGCAAGGGGCCGGGCTAGCCTACGAGCAGTACTTC; cdr3_aa: CAISEQGAGLAYEQYF
clone_size: .; d_call: .; v_call: TRBV6-2/TRBV6-3; j_call: TRBJ2-1; cdr3_nt: TGTGCCAGCAGCAGACTAGGACTGGGGCATGAGCAGTTCTTC; cdr3_aa: CASSRLGLGHEQFF
clone_size: .; d_call: TRBD1; v_call: TRBV4-2; j_call: TRBJ1-6; cdr3_nt: TGTGCCAGCAGCCCCCGGGACAGGGAACCCCTCCACTTT; cdr3_aa: CASSPRDREPLHF
clone_size: .; d_call: TRBD2; v_call: TRBV6-2/TRBV6-3; j_call: TRBJ2-3; cdr3_nt: TGTGCCAGCAGTCGGGACTATCGCACAGATACGCAGTATTTT; cdr3_aa: CASSRDYRTDTQYF
clone_size: .; d_call: .; v_call: TRBV2; j_call: TRBJ1-1; cdr3_nt: TGTGCCAGCAGTGAAAGGGAAACAGGTAACACTGAAGCTTTCTTT; cdr3_aa: CASSERETGNTEAFF
clone_size: .; d_call: .; v_call: TRBV29-1; j_call: TRBJ2-5; cdr3_nt: TGCAGCGTTGAGTTTTTTACAGGACAAGAGACCCAGTACTTC; cdr3_aa: CSVEFFTGQETQYF
clone_size: .; d_call: .; v_call: TRBV10-1; j_call: TRBJ1-1; cdr3_nt: TGCGCCAGCAGCACAGGGAAGGGGAACACTGAAGCTTTCTTT; cdr3_aa: CASSTGKGNTEAFF
clone_size: .; d_call: TRBD1; v_call: TRBV27; j_call: TRBJ2-7; cdr3_nt: TGTGCCAGCAGTGCCGCCGGGACAGGGTTATACGAGCAGTACTTC; cdr3_aa: CASSAAGTGLYEQYF
clone_size: .; d_call: .; v_call: TRBV4-2; j_call: TRBJ2-1; cdr3_nt: TGTGCCAGCAGCCAAACTTTCGACAGGACCTTGTACAATGAGCAGTTCTTC; cdr3_aa: CASSQTFDRTLYNEQFF
clone_size: .; d_call: .; v_call: TRBV7-3; j_call: TRBJ2-3; cdr3_nt: TGTGCCAGCAGTCAAGGGCTAGCTAGCACAGATACGCAGTATTTT; cdr3_aa: CASSQGLASTDTQYF
clone_size: .; d_call: .; v_call: TRBV28; j_call: TRBJ1-2; cdr3_nt: TGTGCCAGCAGTTCCCTTCGGGAGGGCTACACCTTC; cdr3_aa: CASSSLREGYTF
clone_size: .; d_call: TRBD1; v_call: TRBV6-5; j_call: TRBJ1-2; cdr3_nt: TGTGCCAGCAGTTACCGGGGACAGGGTTATGGCTACACCTTC; cdr3_aa: CASSYRGQGYGYTF
clone_size: .; d_call: TRBD1; v_call: TRBV4-2; j_call: TRBJ1-3; cdr3_nt: TGTGCCAGCAGCCAAGTAGGGACAGGGGCGACCTCTGGAAACACCATATATTTT; cdr3_aa: CASSQVGTGATSGNTIYF
clone_size: .; d_call: .; v_call: TRBV7-7; j_call: TRBJ2-3; cdr3_nt: TGTGCTAGCAGCTTAGTTCTCCAACTAGAATTAGGCGCAGATACGCAGTATTTT; cdr3_aa: CASSLVLQLELGADTQYF
clone_size: .; d_call: TRBD2; v_call: TRBV7-6; j_call: TRBJ2-3; cdr3_nt: TGTGCCACCCGGGGGGGGGCTACGCAGTATTTT; cdr3_aa: CATRGGATQYF
clone_size: few; d_call: .; v_call: TRBV21-1; j_call: TRBJ1-5; cdr3_nt: TGTGCCAGCAGCAAAGGGGGCCCCGGGACAGGGACCAATATATACCTAAGCAATCAGCCCCAGCATTTT; cdr3_aa: CASSKGGPGTGTNIYLSNQPQHF
clone_size: .; d_call: .; v_call: TRBV12-3/TRBV12-4; j_call: TRBJ1-5; cdr3_nt: TGTGCCAGCAGTTCCCAAGGGAGGCCCCAGCATTTT; cdr3_aa: CASSSQGRPQHF
clone_size: .; d_call: TRBD1; v_call: TRBV2; j_call: TRBJ1-2; cdr3_nt: TGTGCCAGCGAAGACAGGGGGCTGGGATATGGCTACACCTTC; cdr3_aa: CASEDRGLGYGYTF
clone_size: .; d_call: .; v_call: TRBV27; j_call: TRBJ2-7; cdr3_nt: TGTGCCAGCAGTTTATCCACAGTTCTTCCCTACGAGCAGTACTTC; cdr3_aa: CASSLSTVLPYEQYF
clone_size: few; d_call: .; v_call: TRBV12-3/TRBV12-4; j_call: TRBJ2-2; cdr3_nt: TGTGCCAGCAGCCAGGGGCCCGGGGAGCTGTTTTTT; cdr3_aa: CASSQGPGELFF
clone_size: .; d_call: TRBD1; v_call: TRBV30; j_call: TRBJ1-2; cdr3_nt: TGTGCCTGGAGTGTCCCCAGGGGGATGAATGGCTACACCTTC; cdr3_aa: CAWSVPRGMNGYTF
clone_size: .; d_call: .; v_call: TRBV30; j_call: TRBJ1-1; cdr3_nt: TGTGCCTGGAGTGTAGCCCAGGGATACACTGAAGCTTTCTTT; cdr3_aa: CAWSVAQGYTEAFF
clone_size: once; d_call: TRBD1; v_call: TRBV7-9; j_call: TRBJ2-7; cdr3_nt: TGTGCCAGCAGCTTACAGGGGGCGTTGAGGTACGAGCAGTACTTC; cdr3_aa: CASSLQGALRYEQYF
clone_size: few; d_call: TRBD1; v_call: TRBV12-5; j_call: TRBJ1-2; cdr3_nt: TGTGCTAGTGGCCCTAACCCCGGACAGGGGTCGGATGGCTACACCTTC; cdr3_aa: CASGPNPGQGSDGYTF
clone_size: .; d_call: .; v_call: TRBV6-2/TRBV6-3; j_call: TRBJ1-2; cdr3_nt: TGTGCCAGCAGTCTCTCGAAGGGGTATGGCTACACCTTC; cdr3_aa: CASSLSKGYGYTF
clone_size: once; d_call: TRBD1; v_call: TRBV7-9; j_call: TRBJ2-1; cdr3_nt: TGTGCCAGCAGCCTCCGGGACAGGGGGCAAATGGGTGAGCAGTTCTTC; cdr3_aa: CASSLRDRGQMGEQFF
clone_size: .; d_call: TRBD1; v_call: TRBV5-4; j_call: TRBJ1-3; cdr3_nt: TGTGCCAGCAGCTCGGGGACAGGCTACTCTGGAAACACCATATATTTT; cdr3_aa: CASSSGTGYSGNTIYF
clone_size: once; d_call: .; v_call: TRBV27; j_call: TRBJ1-2; cdr3_nt: TGTGCCAGCAGTTTTGGGCCGTCTGGGTATGGCTACACCTTC; cdr3_aa: CASSFGPSGYGYTF
clone_size: .; d_call: TRBD2; v_call: TRBV18; j_call: TRBJ2-3; cdr3_nt: TGTGCCAGCTCACCCGGGGGGGCCACAGATACGCAGTATTTT; cdr3_aa: CASSPGGATDTQYF
clone_size: .; d_call: .; v_call: TRBV15; j_call: TRBJ2-7; cdr3_nt: TGTGCCACCAGCAGAGAGGGGGGATACGAGCAGTACTTC; cdr3_aa: CATSREGGYEQYF
clone_size: .; d_call: TRBD1; v_call: TRBV15; j_call: TRBJ1-2; cdr3_nt: TGTGCCACCAGCAGAGAGCAGGGGGCGGTGTATGGCTACACCTTC; cdr3_aa: CATSREQGAVYGYTF
clone_size: .; d_call: .; v_call: TRBV5-1; j_call: TRBJ2-7; cdr3_nt: TGCGCCAGCAGCTACCAGGGTTTAGGCTCCTACGAGCAGTACTTC; cdr3_aa: CASSYQGLGSYEQYF
clone_size: .; d_call: .; v_call: TRBV7-2; j_call: TRBJ2-7; cdr3_nt: TGTGCCAGCAGCTTAGCCAGGGAAGACGAGCAGTACTTC; cdr3_aa: CASSLAREDEQYF
clone_size: .; d_call: .; v_call: TRBV6-6; j_call: TRBJ2-1; cdr3_nt: TGTGCCAGCAGTTCCGAGGGGGAGTTTTACAATGAGCAGTTCTTC; cdr3_aa: CASSSEGEFYNEQFF
clone_size: .; d_call: TRBD1; v_call: TRBV30; j_call: TRBJ2-1; cdr3_nt: TGTGCCTGGAGTACCGACAGGGGGCGAAGGTACAATGAGCAGTTCTTC; cdr3_aa: CAWSTDRGRRYNEQFF
clone_size: .; d_call: TRBD1; v_call: TRBV13; j_call: TRBJ1-2; cdr3_nt: TGTGCCAGCAGTCCCGGGACAGGGATAAATAACTATGGCTACACCTTC; cdr3_aa: CASSPGTGINNYGYTF
clone_size: few; d_call: TRBD1; v_call: TRBV4-1; j_call: TRBJ1-4; cdr3_nt: TGCGCCAGCAGCCAAGGGGGGACGACAGGGGGCCCAGGAAAACTGTTTTTT; cdr3_aa: CASSQGGTTGGPGKLFF